These T cell receptor beta chains were read from a single sample in a study of cytomegalovirus exposure and HLA in healthy donors. The protocol was immunoSEQ multiplex PCR, while the TCRdb copy is restricted to in-frame clones and leaves out a portion. In the table there are 100,000 to 150,000 clones, roughly 71% of which are singletons. Sequenced: PBMCs. These receptors originate from a woman between 45 and 65 years old in good health and CMV-seropositive. Both conserved end residues are part of each CDR3. D genes are given only for firm matches. The size of a clone is reported for some rows only, either as once, few or many, or as a class for expanded clones.

J gene	V gene	D gene	clone size	CDR3 protein	CDR3 DNA
TRBJ2-7	TRBV28	TRBD1	.	CASTPTGRSSYEQYF	TGTGCCAGCACCCCGACAGGGCGAAGCTCCTACGAGCAGTACTTC
TRBJ1-6	TRBV5-4	.	.	CASSLTGTDRPLHF	TGTGCCAGCAGCTTGACAGGGACGGACCGACCCCTCCACTTT
TRBJ2-1	TRBV15	TRBD2	.	CATSRVRSSGGAGDEQFF	TGTGCCACCAGCAGAGTACGGAGTAGCGGGGGGGCCGGGGATGAGCAGTTCTTC
TRBJ1-4	TRBV6-1	.	few	CASRLQQTHEKLFF	TGTGCCAGCAGACTTCAACAGACACATGAAAAACTGTTTTTT
TRBJ2-5	TRBV18	TRBD1	few	CASSPGQNQETQYF	TGTGCCAGCTCACCGGGACAGAACCAAGAGACCCAGTACTTC
TRBJ2-5	TRBV6-6	.	.	CASEGSRGETQYF	TGTGCCAGCGAGGGGTCAAGGGGGGAGACCCAGTACTTC
TRBJ2-3	TRBV11-1	TRBD2	.	CASSLGIGLAGADTQYF	TGTGCCAGCAGCTTAGGGATAGGACTAGCGGGGGCAGATACGCAGTATTTT
TRBJ2-7	TRBV2	.	.	CASSIARDYEQYF	TGTGCCAGCAGTATCGCCAGGGACTACGAGCAGTACTTC
TRBJ1-2	TRBV6-5	TRBD1	.	CASRTRQGYGGYTF	TGTGCCAGCAGGACACGACAGGGATATGGTGGCTACACCTTC
TRBJ2-5	TRBV6-6	TRBD1	.	CASRTGDQKTQYF	TGTGCCAGCAGGACAGGGGATCAAAAGACCCAGTACTTC
TRBJ2-7	TRBV11-2	.	.	CASSLGQGGWYEQYF	TGTGCCAGCAGCTTAGGTCAAGGGGGTTGGTACGAGCAGTACTTC
TRBJ1-2	TRBV7-8	.	.	CASSPRGLSDGYTF	TGTGCCAGCAGCCCCCGTGGTCTCTCGGATGGCTACACCTTC
TRBJ1-2	TRBV19	.	.	CASRPSDRDNYGYTF	TGTGCCAGTAGGCCCTCCGACAGAGATAACTATGGCTACACCTTC
TRBJ2-5	TRBV5-5	.	once	CASSLTVQETQYF	TGTGCCAGCAGCTTAACGGTACAAGAGACCCAGTACTTC
TRBJ1-3	TRBV28	.	once	CASSEGQRAGNTIYF	TGTGCCAGCAGCGAGGGACAACGCGCTGGAAACACCATATATTTT
TRBJ2-7	TRBV15	.	.	CATSRDYQRGTMEQYF	TGTGCCACCAGCAGAGATTATCAACGGGGAACCATGGAGCAGTACTTC
TRBJ2-7	TRBV27	TRBD2	.	CASSLTTSGKYEQYF	TGTGCCAGCAGTTTGACGACTAGCGGGAAATACGAGCAGTACTTC
TRBJ2-3	TRBV11-1	.	.	CASRRGPLDTQYF	TGTGCCAGCAGGCGTGGGCCTCTAGATACGCAGTATTTT
TRBJ1-6	TRBV30	.	few	CACQGLYNSPLHF	TGTGCCTGCCAGGGACTGTATAATTCACCCCTCCACTTT
TRBJ2-3	TRBV2	TRBD1	few	CASIPGQGALTDTQYF	TGTGCCAGCATTCCGGGACAGGGGGCCCTCACAGATACGCAGTATTTT
TRBJ2-5	TRBV4-1	.	.	CASSQEGHTVLQETQYF	TGCGCCAGCAGCCAAGAAGGACACACAGTTCTCCAAGAGACCCAGTACTTC
TRBJ2-1	TRBV5-1	.	.	CASSLGASNEQFF	TGCGCCAGCAGCTTGGGAGCGAGCAATGAGCAGTTCTTC
TRBJ2-7	TRBV28	.	.	CASSIPRGGEQYF	TGTGCCAGCAGTATACCGAGGGGAGGCGAGCAGTACTTC
TRBJ1-5	TRBV7-9	.	once	CASSFGGARQPQHF	TGTGCCAGCAGCTTCGGGGGGGCCCGGCAGCCCCAGCATTTT
TRBJ2-3	TRBV7-2	TRBD2	.	CASRGGGGARGTQYF	TGTGCCAGCAGGGGAGGCGGGGGGGCTCGGGGTACGCAGTATTTT
TRBJ2-7	TRBV4-1	.	once	CASSQVGGLEQYF	TGCGCCAGCAGCCAAGTCGGGGGGCTCGAGCAGTACTTC
TRBJ2-6	TRBV18	.	.	CASSSPTQVARANVLTF	TGTGCCAGCTCATCTCCGACGCAGGTCGCTAGGGCCAACGTCCTGACTTTC
TRBJ1-5	TRBV4-1	TRBD1	.	CASSQGFEGALNQPQHF	TGCGCCAGCAGCCAAGGGTTCGAGGGGGCTCTAAATCAGCCCCAGCATTTT
TRBJ2-1	TRBV7-6	TRBD2	.	CASSLASGGAINEQFF	TGTGCCAGCAGCTTGGCCAGCGGGGGGGCTATCAATGAGCAGTTCTTC
TRBJ1-5	TRBV6-6	.	.	CASSPMNRVMQPQHF	TGTGCCAGCAGTCCTATGAACAGGGTAATGCAGCCCCAGCATTTT
TRBJ2-7	TRBV9	.	.	CASGDYEQYF	TGTGCCAGCGGAGATTACGAGCAGTACTTC
TRBJ1-2	TRBV7-2	TRBD1	.	CASSQVGTAIGGYGYTF	TGTGCCAGCAGCCAAGTCGGGACAGCAATTGGCGGCTATGGCTACACCTTC
TRBJ2-1	TRBV7-2	TRBD2	few	CASSALAGEYNEQFF	TGTGCCAGCAGCGCACTAGCGGGGGAGTACAATGAGCAGTTCTTC
TRBJ2-1	TRBV6-6	TRBD1	.	CASRMTGGISEQFF	TGTGCCAGCAGGATGACAGGGGGCATAAGTGAGCAGTTCTTC
TRBJ1-2	TRBV30	TRBD1	.	CAYRDRGFGYTF	TGTGCCTATCGGGACAGGGGATTTGGCTACACCTTC
TRBJ2-5	TRBV5-4	TRBD1	.	CASSLGSRGQEQYF	TGTGCCAGCAGCCTTGGGTCGAGGGGGCAGGAGCAGTACTTC
TRBJ2-1	TRBV27	.	.	CASSFPGYNEQFF	TGTGCCAGCAGTTTCCCCGGGTACAATGAGCAGTTCTTC
TRBJ2-7	TRBV5-1	TRBD2	.	CASSLGGGSYEQYF	TGCGCCAGCAGCTTGGGGGGGGGTTCTTACGAGCAGTACTTC
TRBJ1-3	TRBV7-9	.	.	CASSSGVSGNTIYF	TGTGCCAGCAGCTCCGGGGTCTCTGGAAACACCATATATTTT
TRBJ1-3	TRBV4-2	.	.	CASSQERGTIRTSGNTIYF	TGTGCCAGCAGCCAAGAAAGGGGGACAATCAGAACGTCTGGAAACACCATATATTTT
TRBJ2-1	TRBV27	TRBD1	.	CASSLPLGQGALDEQFF	TGTGCCAGCAGCCTACCCCTGGGACAGGGGGCGCTCGATGAGCAGTTCTTC
TRBJ2-2	TRBV5-1	.	.	CASSLGGTTGELFF	TGCGCCAGCAGCTTGGGAGGGACAACCGGGGAGCTGTTTTTT
TRBJ1-2	TRBV7-9	.	.	CASSNRGGNYGYTF	TGTGCCAGCAGCAACCGCGGGGGCAACTATGGCTACACCTTC
TRBJ2-3	TRBV18	TRBD1	.	CASSPGQGSWTDTQYF	TGTGCCAGCTCACCTGGACAGGGCTCTTGGACAGATACGCAGTATTTT
TRBJ2-3	TRBV5-5	.	.	CASSSGPTTDTQYF	TGTGCCAGCAGCTCTGGGCCTACCACAGATACGCAGTATTTT
TRBJ2-7	TRBV19	TRBD1	.	CASSNRDRFDEQYF	TGTGCCAGTAGTAACCGGGACAGGTTCGACGAGCAGTACTTC
TRBJ1-2	TRBV25-1	TRBD1	.	CASSESGTGGAYGYTF	TGTGCCAGCAGTGAATCTGGGACAGGGGGGGCTTATGGCTACACCTTC
TRBJ2-1	TRBV6-1	.	.	CASSVRDGGPYNEQFF	TGTGCCAGCAGTGTCCGGGACGGGGGACCTTACAATGAGCAGTTCTTC
TRBJ1-2	TRBV28	.	.	CASSFGGDGYTF	TGTGCCAGCAGTTTTGGGGGGGATGGCTACACCTTC
TRBJ2-1	TRBV7-2	.	few	CASTPGLKSEQFF	TGTGCCAGCACCCCAGGGTTGAAAAGTGAGCAGTTCTTC
TRBJ1-1	TRBV6-1	TRBD1	.	CASSGMTGGGTEAFF	TGTGCCAGCAGTGGAATGACAGGGGGCGGCACTGAAGCTTTCTTT
TRBJ2-1	TRBV10-3	.	.	CAISVGDNEQFF	TGTGCCATCAGTGTGGGCGACAATGAGCAGTTCTTC
TRBJ1-6	TRBV5-6	.	.	CASSLGGDPLHF	TGTGCCAGCAGCTTGGGAGGAGATCCCCTCCACTTT
TRBJ2-7	TRBV28	TRBD2	.	CASSDPSGGSYEQYF	TGTGCCAGCAGTGATCCTAGCGGTGGGTCCTACGAGCAGTACTTC
TRBJ2-1	TRBV25-1	TRBD1	.	CATGTGDIGEQFF	TGTGCCACAGGGACAGGGGATATAGGTGAGCAGTTCTTC
TRBJ1-1	TRBV11-2	.	.	CASRRGNTEAFF	TGTGCCAGCAGAAGGGGGAACACTGAAGCTTTCTTT
TRBJ2-2	TRBV7-9	TRBD2	few	CASSLKRGGTGELFF	TGTGCCAGCAGCTTAAAGCGGGGAGGAACCGGGGAGCTGTTTTTT